This T cell receptor (beta chain) came from a study of post-analysis software for immune sequencing data. Study background: Recorded subtypes: relapsing-remitting, secondary progressive, progressive-relapsing; some patients unannotated. Overall study findings and caveats: TRBV segments more frequent in patients than in controls numbered several and included TRBV5-6, TRBV5-1 and TRBV20-1. By F measure, strong co-clustering occurred among samples prepared in the same batch. Compared against controls, patients with multiple sclerosis displayed significantly lower normalized Chao1 diversity.

As concerns this clonotype: Its antigen is unknown.

The library was made from cDNA and included unique molecular identifiers. Each CDR3 protein gets one entry after TCRdb re-called the PCR reads with MiXCR. The data contain 450,000 to 700,000 distinct CDR3 sequences, around 44% of them seen just once; the ten biggest clones take up 1.5% to 2%. After removal of 4 bases from V and 0 bases from J, the junction contained 10 bases not matched to a gene. Germline V CDR1 and CDR2: SGHKS, YYEKEE (reference sequence). This CDR3 spans 19 amino acids. The chain links TRBV5-5 to TRBJ2-6, with 10 positions matching TRBD1. The source material was blood. The TCR originated in a girl aged 10-17 years with multiple sclerosis. The CDR3 sequence: CASSPRTGGTYSGANVLTF. DNA of the CDR3: TGTGCCAGCAGCCCACGGACAGGGGGGACCTACTCTGGGGCCAACGTCCTGACTTTC.